The TCR beta chain under discussion was sequenced for a study of blood T cell repertoires in COVID-19. Method: immunoSEQ multiplex PCR; TCRdb's copy keeps in-frame clones and lacks some. The data contain hundreds of thousands of clones, roughly 89% of them singletons. Germline V gene data show CDR1 as SGHNT and CDR2 as YYREEE (reference sequence). Trimming stripped 0 bases from V and 6 bases from J, with 13 bases between. The CDR3 length is 15 residues. The gene calls are TRBV5-4 and TRBJ2-1; the D gene is possibly TRBD1 (6 bases). The sequence derives from a young woman with active or convalescent COVID-19. The source material was peripheral blood. The CDR3 reads CASSLVQGMGNEQFF. DNA for the CDR3: TGTGCCAGCAGCTTGGTACAGGGTATGGGCAATGAGCAGTTCTTC.